This passage covers 20 T cell receptor beta chains from one sample sequenced in a study of control samples from healthy donors and cancer patients. TCRdb keeps only in-frame clones here, not all; method: immunoSEQ multiplex PCR. The sample carries about 150,000 clones, roughly nine tenths recorded once. What was sequenced was blood. The receptors here all came from a woman younger than 45 in good health.

This chain uses TRBV7-6 with TRBJ1-3; 9 bases agree with TRBD1. The length of the CDR3 is 16 residues. CDR1 and CDR2 (germline): SGHVS, FNYEAQ. J lost 1 base, V lost 5 bases, and 6 bases had no gene match. Here the CDR3 DNA reads TGTGCCAGCAGCGAGGGGACAGGGCTTTCTGGAAACACCATATATTTT. Translating it yields CASSEGTGLSGNTIYF.

V and J are TRBV10-1 and TRBJ2-5; 13 bases fit TRBD2. Losses at the gene ends were 7 bases for V and 4 bases for J; bases not matched to a gene: 3. Germline V gene sequence: CDR1 WNHNN, CDR2 SYGVQD (reference sequence). This CDR3 has 14 amino acids. The CDR3 protein is CASKRLAGGETQYF. The CDR3 DNA reads as TGCGCCAGCAAAAGACTAGCGGGAGGAGAGACCCAGTACTTC.

The gene calls are TRBV9 and TRBJ1-2; 7 bases fit TRBD1. The CDR3 covers 14 residues. Germline CDR1 SGDLS, CDR2 YYNGEE. J gave up 7 bases and V 3 bases, and 9 bases lay outside the gene matches. CDR3 sequence (DNA): TGTGCCAGCAGCGCCTTTGGGACAGATGGTGGCTACACCTTC. Its protein is CASSAFGTDGGYTF.

The J gene is TRBJ2-1, the V gene TRBV20-1; no clear D gene. Trimming took off 3 bases at V and 0 bases at J, with 9 bases between the two ends. Per the germline V gene, CDR1 is DFQATT and CDR2 is SNEGSKA (reference sequence). This CDR3 spans 14 amino acids. The CDR3 DNA reads TGCAGTGCTAGTGACTCCTCCTCCTACAATGAGCAGTTCTTC. This codes for CSASDSSSYNEQFF.

The chain has TRBV21-1 and TRBJ2-5; the D call in the table, TRBD1, was not verified against the DNA. TRBV21-1 is given as a pseudogene. The CDR3 covers 15 residues. The CDR3: CASSKRETGGETQYF. CDR3 in DNA: TGTGCCAGCAGCAAAAGGGAGACAGGGGGGGAGACCCAGTACTTC.

The CDR3 coding sequence is TGTGCCAGCAGGAGGACTAGCGGGGCCTCTGGGGCCAACGTCCTGACTTTC. This encodes CASRRTSGASGANVLTF. The chain combines TRBV28 with TRBJ2-6, with 12 bases lining up with TRBD2. Germline V gives CDR1 MDHEN, CDR2 SYDVKM. The J segment lost 0 bases and the V segment lost 6 bases, leaving 3 bases of the junction unmatched. The CDR3 has 17 amino acids.

The chain is built from TRBV28 and TRBJ2-7; 8 nucleotides align to TRBD1. This CDR3 is built from 15 residues. CDR1 and CDR2 (germline): MDHEN, SYDVKM. V shed 0 bases and J 0 bases; nucleotides not matched to a gene: 1. CDR3: CASSLWDRVSYEQYF. In DNA, the CDR3 is TGTGCCAGCAGTTTATGGGACAGGGTCTCCTACGAGCAGTACTTC.

The V and J genes are TRBV29-1 and TRBJ1-2; the D gene is possibly TRBD1 (6 bases). This CDR3 is built from 13 residues. With 3 bases removed from V and 2 bases from J, the gap between germline ends came to 10 bases. Germline CDR1 and CDR2: SQVTM and ANQGSEA. CDR3 nucleotide sequence: TGCAGCGTTGATACAGACAGGAACTATGGCTACACCTTC. This encodes CSVDTDRNYGYTF.

V usage is TRBV9 and J usage is TRBJ2-4; TRBD1 matches 11 bases. Germline values: CDR1 SGDLS, CDR2 YYNGEE. With V trimmed by 3 bases and J by 0 bases, 5 bases remained unmatched. This CDR3 is 17 amino acids long. CDR3 region: CASSAADRGLAKNIQYF. The CDR3 coding sequence is TGTGCCAGCAGCGCGGCGGACAGGGGGCTAGCCAAAAACATTCAGTACTTC.

The chain uses TRBV19 and TRBJ1-3; D is ambiguous. In germline, CDR1 is LNHDA, CDR2 SQIVND (reference sequence). There are 14 residues in the CDR3. Trimming pared 7 bases from V and 4 bases from J, leaving 14 bases between. The CDR3 coding sequence is TGTGCCAGTACCAACCTTCTCGTCGGAAACACCATATATTTT. Its protein product is CASTNLLVGNTIYF.

This clone was seen only once. This chain joins TRBV5-1 and TRBJ2-1, with 8 positions matching TRBD2. V lost 8 bases, J lost 6 bases, and 16 bases stayed unmatched. Germline lookup yields CDR1 SGHRS and CDR2 YFSETQ. The CDR3 has 16 amino acids. The CDR3 loop reads CASYPSAGRGVNEQFF. Written as DNA, the CDR3 is TGCGCCAGTTACCCTTCAGCGGGGCGGGGGGTCAATGAGCAGTTCTTC.

This chain uses TRBV6-5 with TRBJ2-7; 11 bases line up with TRBD2. With 0 bases clipped from V and 3 bases from J, the junction kept 4 bases outside the gene matches. The CDR3 has 16 residues. Looked up from germline, CDR1 is MNHEY and CDR2 is SVGAGI. The CDR3 DNA is TGTGCCAGCAGTTACTCTGGTAGCGGGAGGGTCTACGAGCAGTACTTC. It encodes CASSYSGSGRVYEQYF.

The V and J genes are TRBV28 and TRBJ2-2; TRBD1 agrees at 11 bases. Trimming removed 3 bases from V and 5 bases from J; junction bases left unmatched: 2. The CDR3 length is 15 residues. Germline V gene sequence: CDR1 MDHEN, CDR2 SYDVKM. This CDR3 reads CASSLDRGLTGELFF. CDR3 coding DNA: TGTGCCAGCAGTTTGGACAGGGGGCTGACCGGGGAGCTGTTTTTT. Together with reference TRBV28 and TRBJ2-2, the CDR3 gives the full variable domain: DVKVTQSSRYLVKRTGEKVFLECVQDMDHENMFWYRQDPGLGLRLIYFSYDVKMKEKGDIPEGYSVSREKKERFSLILESASTNQTSMYLCASSLDRGLTGELFFGEGSRLTVL.

The chain links TRBV2 to TRBJ2-2; 11 bases align to TRBD1. CDR3 length equals 15 residues. The J segment lost 2 bases and the V segment lost 7 bases, leaving 3 bases of the junction unmatched. The V gene's germline CDR1 is SNHLY and CDR2 FYNNEI. CDR3 DNA: TGTGCCAGCATGGGGACAGGGGGTAACACCGGGGAGCTGTTTTTT. Translation gives CASMGTGGNTGELFF.

This chain links TRBV12-5 with TRBJ2-3, with D uncertain. The length of the CDR3 is 13 residues. Germline-derived CDR1 and CDR2 are LGHNT and FRNRAP. Trimming took 5 bases from V and 4 from J, leaving 10 bases between them. CDR3 sequence reads: CASGPLGADTQYF. CDR3 DNA: TGTGCTAGTGGTCCCCTGGGCGCAGATACGCAGTATTTT.

The J gene is TRBJ2-2, the V gene TRBV6-1, with 8 bases matching TRBD2. This CDR3 is built from 16 residues. The V gene end was trimmed by 4 bases and the J gene end by 5 bases; junction bases not matched to a gene: 9. From germline, CDR1 is MNHNS and CDR2 SASEGT. CDR3 region: CASSVSREAGTGELFF. The CDR3, as DNA: TGTGCCAGCAGTGTTTCGCGGGAGGCCGGAACCGGGGAGCTGTTTTTT.

The chain recombines TRBV7-3 with TRBJ2-3, with TRBD1 matching 9 bases. J was trimmed by 3 bases and V by 1 base; bases with no gene match: 11. The CDR3 runs 18 residues. Germline CDR1 reads SGHTA; CDR2 reads FQGTGA. The CDR3, as DNA: TGTGCCAGCAGCTTAAAGACCCCCGGGACAGGGATTACAGATACGCAGTATTTT. Encoded protein: CASSLKTPGTGITDTQYF.

V and J are TRBV28 and TRBJ2-1, with D tentatively TRBD2 (6 bases). Trimming shortened V by 6 bases and J by 7 bases, and 16 bases separated the two germline ends. Germline CDR1 and CDR2: MDHEN and SYDVKM. There are 14 residues in the CDR3. The CDR3 nucleotides read TGTGCCAGCAGCGATCCTAGCGTGAGGAATGAGCAGTTCTTC. This gives the protein CASSDPSVRNEQFF.

The V gene is TRBV27, the J gene TRBJ2-7, with no clear D. CDR3 length: 14 residues. Trimming pared 6 bases from V and 2 bases from J, leaving 14 bases between. Germline lookup yields CDR1 MNHEY and CDR2 SMNVEV (reference sequence). DNA of the CDR3: TGTGCCAGCAGCCACCTTATAGACCCCTACGAGCAGTACTTC. Amino acid sequence: CASSHLIDPYEQYF.

The chain uses TRBV5-6 and TRBJ2-2; TRBD1 matches at 9 bases. This CDR3 is 16 amino acids long. Germline lookup yields CDR1 SGHDT and CDR2 YYEEEE. Trimming took 3 bases from V and 1 from J; bases not matched to a gene: 4. CDR3 in amino acids: CASSSPGQGNTGELFF. The CDR3, as DNA: TGTGCCAGCAGCTCCCCGGGACAGGGGAACACCGGGGAGCTGTTTTTT.